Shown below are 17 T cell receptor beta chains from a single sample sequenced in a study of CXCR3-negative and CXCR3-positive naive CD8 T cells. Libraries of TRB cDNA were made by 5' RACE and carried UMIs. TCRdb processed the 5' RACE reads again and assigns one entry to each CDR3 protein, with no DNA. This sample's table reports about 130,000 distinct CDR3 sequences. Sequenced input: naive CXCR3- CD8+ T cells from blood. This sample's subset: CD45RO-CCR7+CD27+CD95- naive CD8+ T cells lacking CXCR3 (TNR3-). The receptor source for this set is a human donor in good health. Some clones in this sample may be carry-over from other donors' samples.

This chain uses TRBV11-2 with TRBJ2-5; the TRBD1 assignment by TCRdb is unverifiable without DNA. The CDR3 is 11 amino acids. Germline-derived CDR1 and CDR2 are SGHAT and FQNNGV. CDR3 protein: CASSFRDRVCF.

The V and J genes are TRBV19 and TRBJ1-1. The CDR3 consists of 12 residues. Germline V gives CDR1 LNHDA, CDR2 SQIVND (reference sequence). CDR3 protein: CASQVGRTEAFF.

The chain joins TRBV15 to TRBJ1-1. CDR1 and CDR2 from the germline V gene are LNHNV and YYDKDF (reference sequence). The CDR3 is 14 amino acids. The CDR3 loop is CATSPERSNTEAFF.

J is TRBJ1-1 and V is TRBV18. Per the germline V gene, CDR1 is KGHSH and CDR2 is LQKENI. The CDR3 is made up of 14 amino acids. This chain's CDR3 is CASSPPGLGTEAFF.

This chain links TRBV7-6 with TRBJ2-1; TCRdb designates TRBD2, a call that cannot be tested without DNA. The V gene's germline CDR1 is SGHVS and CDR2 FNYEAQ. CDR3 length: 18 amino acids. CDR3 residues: CASSLGAGGSGSYNEQFF.

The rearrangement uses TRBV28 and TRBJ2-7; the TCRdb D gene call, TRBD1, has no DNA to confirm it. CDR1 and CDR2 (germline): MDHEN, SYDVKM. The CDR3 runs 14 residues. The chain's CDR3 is CASSLQGDGYEQYF.

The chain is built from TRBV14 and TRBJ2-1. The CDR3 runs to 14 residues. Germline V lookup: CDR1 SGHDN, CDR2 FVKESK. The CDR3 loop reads CASSQFRSYNEQFF.

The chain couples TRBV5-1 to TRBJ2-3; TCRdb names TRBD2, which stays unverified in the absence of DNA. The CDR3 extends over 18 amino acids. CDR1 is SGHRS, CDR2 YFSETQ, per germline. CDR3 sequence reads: CASRFRLAWGSDTDTQYF.

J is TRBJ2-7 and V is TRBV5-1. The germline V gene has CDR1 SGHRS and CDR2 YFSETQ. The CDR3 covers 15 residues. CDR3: CASSLDWGISYEQYF.

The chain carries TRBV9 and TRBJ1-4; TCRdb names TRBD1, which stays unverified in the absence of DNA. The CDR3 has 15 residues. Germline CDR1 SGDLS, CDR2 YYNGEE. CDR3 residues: CASSGRGFANEKLFF.

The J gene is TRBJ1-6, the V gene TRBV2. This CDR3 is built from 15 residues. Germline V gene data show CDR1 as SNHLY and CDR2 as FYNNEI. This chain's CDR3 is CASSEPTRGNSPLHF.

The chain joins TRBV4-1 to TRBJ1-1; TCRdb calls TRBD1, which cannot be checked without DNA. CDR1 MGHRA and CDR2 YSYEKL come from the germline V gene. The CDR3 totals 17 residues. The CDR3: CASSQVVSAGMNTEAFF.

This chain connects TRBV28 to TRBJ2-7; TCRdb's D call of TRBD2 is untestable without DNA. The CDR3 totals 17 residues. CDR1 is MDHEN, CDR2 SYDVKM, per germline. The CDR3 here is CASSPNPGTSGRGEQYF.

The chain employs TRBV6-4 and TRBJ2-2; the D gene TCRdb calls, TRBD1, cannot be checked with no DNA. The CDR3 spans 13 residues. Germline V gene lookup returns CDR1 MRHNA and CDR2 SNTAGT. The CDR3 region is CASSNRDTGELFF.

CDR3 sequence reads: CSVGIMGYEQYF. This chain joins TRBV29-1 and TRBJ2-7. The CDR3 is 12 residues long. CDR1 is SQVTM and CDR2 is ANQGSEA in the germline V gene.

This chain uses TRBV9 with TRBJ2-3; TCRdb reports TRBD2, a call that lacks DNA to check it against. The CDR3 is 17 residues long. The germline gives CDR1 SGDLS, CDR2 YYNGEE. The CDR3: CASSEALGLAVSDTQYF.

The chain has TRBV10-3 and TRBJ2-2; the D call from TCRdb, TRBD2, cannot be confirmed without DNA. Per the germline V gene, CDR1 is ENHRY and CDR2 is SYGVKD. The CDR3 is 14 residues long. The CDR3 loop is CAITAAGGTGELFF.